This TCR beta chain appears in the sequencing data of a study of identifying expanded T cells in peripheral blood. The study, taken as a whole, reports: Technical replicates showed approximately 1.2 changed clones; approximately 2 weeks roughly 18; four weeks 19. Variance in clone template counts between roughly two-week samples significantly increased with total template count across all healthy donors.

No infections or other immune events were documented during collection. The CDR3 has 14 residues. As regards this clone: Its antigen is not known.

TCRdb keeps only in-frame clones here, not all; method: immunoSEQ multiplex PCR. The sample lists about 100,000 clones, roughly 87% occurring once. Sequenced input: blood. This chain links TRBV21-1 with TRBJ2-1; the table's D call of TRBD2 was not tested on the DNA. TRBV21-1 is marked as a pseudogene. The source of this sequence is a person aged 18 to 70 in good health. CDR3 sequence (DNA): TGTGCCAGCAGCTACTCGGGACTAGTTTCTGAGCAGTTCTTC. Its translation is CASSYSGLVSEQFF.